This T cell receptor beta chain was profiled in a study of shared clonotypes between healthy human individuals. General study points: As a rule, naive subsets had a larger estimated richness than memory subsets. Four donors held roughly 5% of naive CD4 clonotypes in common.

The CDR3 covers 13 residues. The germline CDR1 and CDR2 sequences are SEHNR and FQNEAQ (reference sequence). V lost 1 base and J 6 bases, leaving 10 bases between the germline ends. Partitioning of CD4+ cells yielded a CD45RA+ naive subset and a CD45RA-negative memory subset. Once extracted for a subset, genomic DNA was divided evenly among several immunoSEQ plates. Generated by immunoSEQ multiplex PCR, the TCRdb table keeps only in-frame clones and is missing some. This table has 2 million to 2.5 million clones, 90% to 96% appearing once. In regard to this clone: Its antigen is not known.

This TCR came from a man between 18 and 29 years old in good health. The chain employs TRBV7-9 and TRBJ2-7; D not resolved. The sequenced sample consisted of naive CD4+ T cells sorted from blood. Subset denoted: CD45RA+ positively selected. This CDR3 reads CASSLDAPAEQYF. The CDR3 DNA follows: TGTGCCAGCAGCTTAGACGCTCCTGCCGAGCAGTACTTC.